This T cell receptor (beta chain) was found in a study of radiotherapy plus CTLA-4 blockade in lung cancer. Patients had chemo-refractory metastatic non-small-cell lung cancer and received focal radiation plus CTLA-4 blockade that used ipilimumab. Study-wide findings and caveats: Strongest reported response predictors: early blood clone changes and post-radiation interferon-beta. In blood, tumor-derived TCR clones expanded after radiotherapy plus ipilimumab.

A word on this clone: Its matching antigen is unknown.

Trimming removed 2 bases at V and 4 bases at J, with 20 bases between. CDR3 length equals 17 residues. Germline assignment: CDR1 SNHLY and CDR2 FYNNEI. Method: immunoSEQ multiplex PCR; TCRdb's copy keeps in-frame clones and lacks some. The sample holds just over 60,000 clones, approximately 80% seen once. This specimen was peripheral blood, taken from a patient treated with radiotherapy plus ipilimumab. The chain is built from TRBV2 and TRBJ1-2; maybe TRBD1 (6 bases). The TCR sequence derives from a human donor with non-small cell lung cancer who had a complete response to radiotherapy plus ipilimumab. CDR3 bases: TGTGCCAGCAGTGAAAACGGGTGGAGGGGGGGAAGCTATGGCTACACCTTC. This gives the protein CASSENGWRGGSYGYTF.